These 5 T cell receptor beta chains share one sample of origin, sequenced in a study of tissue T cells after allogeneic stem cell transplantation. Clones were sequenced by immunoSEQ multiplex PCR, and TCRdb holds only the in-frame ones, with some missing. Here the sample spans about 8,200 clones, over 45% being singletons. Noted time point: mouse harvest day 7 after allogeneic transplant. Tail vein injection delivered 10^7 T-cell-depleted bone marrow cells and 10^6 splenic CD5+ T cells. The material sequenced was gut tissue. All receptors come from a female BALB/c mouse given C57BL/6 T cells with graft-versus-host disease after an allogeneic hematopoietic cell transplant.

A remark on this clone: Mouse gene names and germline throughout. The read ends 1 residue early relative to the CDR3; the germline J gene fills the gap. The V call is TRBV12-1, the J call TRBJ2-1, with 9 bases that match TRBD2. The CDR3 loop spans 17 amino acids. Trimming took 0 bases from V and 0 from J; bases not matched to a gene: 5. Germline V lookup: CDR1 SGHSN, CDR2 HYEKVE. The CDR3 spells CASSLELGGNNYAEQFF. The DNA read from the CDR3 is TGTGCCAGCTCTCTCGAACTGGGGGGCAATAACTATGCTGAGCAGTTC.

Concerning this clone: Gene names follow the mouse nomenclature. The read terminates 1 residue ahead of where the CDR3 ends, so the germline J gene completes it. The V call is TRBV13-2, the J call TRBJ2-5; D unresolved. The ends were cut back, 1 base at V and 0 bases at J, with 3 bases in the middle. The CDR3 is made up of 13 amino acids. Germline V lookup: CDR1 NNHNN, CDR2 SYGAGS (reference sequence). The CDR3 protein is CASGDSNQDTQYF. The part of the CDR3 DNA that was read is TGTGCCAGCGGTGATAGTAACCAAGACACCCAGTAC.

This clone rates as medium-sized. The genes and germline here are from mouse. Read data end 1 residue before the CDR3 end; the end is taken from the germline J gene. The chain is built from TRBV31 and TRBJ1-2; no clear D gene. CDR3 length: 13 residues. The germline V and J ends were trimmed by 4 bases and 0 bases, with 9 bases remaining between them. Germline assignment: CDR1 GKSSPN and CDR2 SITVG. The CDR3 bases that were read are TGTGCCTGGACGGGCTTTGCAAACTCCGACTACACC. Amino acids: CAWTGFANSDYT. The entire CDR3 reads CAWTGFANSDYTF.

This clone was detected a few times. Each gene name is a mouse one. The sequenced fragment ends 1 residue before the CDR3 boundary, so the rest is inferred from the germline J gene. J is TRBJ2-3 and V is TRBV3; 7 bases match TRBD1. J lost 1 base, V lost 3 bases, and 1 base had no gene match. The germline V gene encodes CDR1 SNHLY and CDR2 FYNGKV (reference sequence). The CDR3 extends over 14 amino acids. CDR3 sequence reads: CASSFDRGAETLYF. The sequenced CDR3 bases are TGTGCCAGCAGCTTCGACAGGGGTGCAGAAACGCTGTAT.

Of note for this clone: Genes here carry mouse names. The read halts 1 residue ahead of the CDR3 end, with the missing end drawn from the germline J gene. This chain connects TRBV20 to TRBJ1-1, with 9 bases lining up with TRBD1. CDR3 length: 13 amino acids. CDR1 and CDR2 from the germline V gene are GFQATS and STVNSAI. The junction had 1 base not matched to a gene; V was cut back by 0 bases and J by 5 bases. CDR3 sequence reads: CGAREQGATEVFF. The CDR3 DNA, read in part, is TGTGGTGCTAGGGAACAGGGGGCTACAGAAGTCTTC.